One T cell receptor beta chain is described in this entry. Its antigen is as yet unknown. The data derive from a study of shared clonotypes between healthy human individuals. The CDR3 spans 18 residues. The V and J ends lost 5 bases and 1 base respectively, with 23 bases between them. Per the germline V gene, CDR1 is SGHVS and CDR2 is FQNEAQ. Study outcomes and limitations: A small donor pool kept down the genetic and exposure-history diversity that was represented. Some clonotypes were shared by all four sorted-subset donors, while others were not shared. The non-shared ones had lower generation probabilities than the shared ones. The study generally estimated greater richness for naive than memory subsets.

There were no recent acute infections or vaccinations among the donors, who were healthy HIV-negative adults. TCRdb keeps only in-frame clones here, not all; method: immunoSEQ multiplex PCR. The repertoire consists of over a million clones, with roughly 96% occurring once and the leading ten covering 0.95% to 1.5%. The chain couples TRBV7-8 to TRBJ1-1; the D gene is possibly TRBD1 (5 bases). This clonotype was sampled from a man under 40 in good health. Material: naive CD4+ T cells sorted from blood. As for subset: CD45RA+ positively selected. CDR3 nucleotides: TGTGCCAGCAGCCTTTCACCAGGGTCAGAGTTCTGGAACACTGAAGCTTTCTTT. It specifies CASSLSPGSEFWNTEAFF.